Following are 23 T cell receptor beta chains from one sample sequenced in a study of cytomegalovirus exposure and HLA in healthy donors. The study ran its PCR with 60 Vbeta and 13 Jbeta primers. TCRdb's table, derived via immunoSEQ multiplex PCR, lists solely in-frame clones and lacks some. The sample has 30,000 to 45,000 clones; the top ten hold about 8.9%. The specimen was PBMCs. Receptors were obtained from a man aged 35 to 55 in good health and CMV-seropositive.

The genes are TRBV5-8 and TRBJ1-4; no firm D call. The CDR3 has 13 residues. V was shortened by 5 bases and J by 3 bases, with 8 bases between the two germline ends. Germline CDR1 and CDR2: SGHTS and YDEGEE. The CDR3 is CASRRASNEKLFF. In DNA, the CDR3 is TGTGCCAGCAGGCGGGCTTCTAATGAAAAACTGTTTTTT.

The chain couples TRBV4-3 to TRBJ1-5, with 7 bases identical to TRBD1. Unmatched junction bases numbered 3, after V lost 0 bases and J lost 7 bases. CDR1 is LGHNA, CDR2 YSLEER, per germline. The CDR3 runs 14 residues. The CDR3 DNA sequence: TGCGCCAGCAGCCAAGACCAGGGGGGACAGCCCCAGCATTTT. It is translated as CASSQDQGGQPQHF.

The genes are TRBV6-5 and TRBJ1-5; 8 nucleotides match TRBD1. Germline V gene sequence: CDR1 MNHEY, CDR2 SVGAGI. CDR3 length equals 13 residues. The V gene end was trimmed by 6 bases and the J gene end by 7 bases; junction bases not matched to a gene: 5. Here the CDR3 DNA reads TGTGCCAGCAGCCTCGACAGGGGCCAGCCCCAGCATTTT. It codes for CASSLDRGQPQHF.

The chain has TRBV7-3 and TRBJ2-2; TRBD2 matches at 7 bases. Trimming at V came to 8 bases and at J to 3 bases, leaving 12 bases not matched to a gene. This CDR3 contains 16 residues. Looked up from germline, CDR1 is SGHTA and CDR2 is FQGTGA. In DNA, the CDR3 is TGTGCCAGCGGACAAACGGGGGGACCCGACACCGGGGAGCTGTTTTTT. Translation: CASGQTGGPDTGELFF.

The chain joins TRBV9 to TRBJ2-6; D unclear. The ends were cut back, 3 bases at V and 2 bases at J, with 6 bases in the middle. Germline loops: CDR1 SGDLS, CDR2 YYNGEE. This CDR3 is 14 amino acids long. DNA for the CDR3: TGTGCCAGCAGCGACAACGCTGGGGCCAACGTCCTGACTTTC. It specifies CASSDNAGANVLTF.

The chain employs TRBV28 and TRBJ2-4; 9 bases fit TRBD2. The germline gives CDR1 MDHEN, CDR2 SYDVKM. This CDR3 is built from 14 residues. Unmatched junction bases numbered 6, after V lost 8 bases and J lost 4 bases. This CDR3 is CASRAGGVKNIQYF. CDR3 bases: TGTGCCAGCCGAGCGGGGGGAGTGAAAAACATTCAGTACTTC.

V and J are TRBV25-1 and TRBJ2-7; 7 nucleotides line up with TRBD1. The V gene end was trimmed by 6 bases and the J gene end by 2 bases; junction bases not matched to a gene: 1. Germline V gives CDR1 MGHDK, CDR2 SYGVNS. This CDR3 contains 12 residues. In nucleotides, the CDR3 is TGTGCCAGCAGAACAGGGGCCTACGAGCAGTACTTC. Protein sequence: CASRTGAYEQYF.

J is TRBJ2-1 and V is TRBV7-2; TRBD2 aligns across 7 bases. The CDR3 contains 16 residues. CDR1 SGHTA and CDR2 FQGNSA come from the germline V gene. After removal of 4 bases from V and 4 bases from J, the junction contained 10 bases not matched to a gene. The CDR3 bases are TGTGCCAGCAGCTGGATTTCGGGAGGTGGTTACAATGAGCAGTTCTTC. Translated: CASSWISGGGYNEQFF.

The CDR3 here is CASTPGQDNSPLHF. In DNA, the CDR3 is TGTGCCAGTACGCCGGGACAGGATAATTCACCCCTCCACTTT. V is TRBV6-6 and J is TRBJ1-6; 8 positions agree with TRBD1. The CDR3 is 14 amino acids. Germline V gene sequence: CDR1 MNHNY, CDR2 SVGAGI (reference sequence). V lost 9 bases and J lost 5; bases outside the gene matches: 6.

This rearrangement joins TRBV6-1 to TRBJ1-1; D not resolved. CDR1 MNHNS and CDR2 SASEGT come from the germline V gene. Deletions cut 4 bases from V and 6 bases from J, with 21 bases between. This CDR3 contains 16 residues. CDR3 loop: CASSGPSLSQNPEAFF. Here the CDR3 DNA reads TGTGCCAGCAGTGGCCCCTCTCTTTCGCAGAATCCTGAAGCTTTCTTT.

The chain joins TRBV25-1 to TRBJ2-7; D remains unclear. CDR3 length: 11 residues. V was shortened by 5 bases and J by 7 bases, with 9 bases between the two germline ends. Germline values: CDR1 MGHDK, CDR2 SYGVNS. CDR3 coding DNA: TGTGCCAGCAGTCCGCAACGGGAGCAGTACTTC. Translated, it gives CASSPQREQYF.

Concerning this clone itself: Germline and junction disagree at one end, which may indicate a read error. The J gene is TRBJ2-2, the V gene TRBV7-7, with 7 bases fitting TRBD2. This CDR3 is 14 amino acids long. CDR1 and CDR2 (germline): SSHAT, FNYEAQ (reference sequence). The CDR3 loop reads CASSIREGTGELFF. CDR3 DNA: TGTGCTAGCAGCATCAGGGAGGGCACCGGGGAGCTGTTTTTT. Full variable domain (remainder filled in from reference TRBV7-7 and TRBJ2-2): GAGVSQSPRYKVTKRGQDVTLRCDPISSHATLYWYQQALGQGPEFLTYFNYEAQPDKSGLPSDRFSAERPEGSISTLTIQRTEQRDSAMYRCASSIREGTGELFFGEGSRLTVL.

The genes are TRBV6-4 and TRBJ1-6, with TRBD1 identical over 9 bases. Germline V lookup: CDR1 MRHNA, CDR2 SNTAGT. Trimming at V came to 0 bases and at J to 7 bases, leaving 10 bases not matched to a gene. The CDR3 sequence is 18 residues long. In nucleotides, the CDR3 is TGTGCCAGCAGTGACTCGATAGGACAGGGGACGTTCAATTCACCCCTCCACTTT. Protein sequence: CASSDSIGQGTFNSPLHF.

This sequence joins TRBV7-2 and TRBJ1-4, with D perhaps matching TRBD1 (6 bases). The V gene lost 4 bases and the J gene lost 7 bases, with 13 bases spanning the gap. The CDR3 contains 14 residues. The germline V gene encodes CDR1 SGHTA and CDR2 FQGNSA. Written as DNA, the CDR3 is TGTGCCAGCAGCTCACAGGGAAGGGTTGAAAAACTGTTTTTT. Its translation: CASSSQGRVEKLFF.

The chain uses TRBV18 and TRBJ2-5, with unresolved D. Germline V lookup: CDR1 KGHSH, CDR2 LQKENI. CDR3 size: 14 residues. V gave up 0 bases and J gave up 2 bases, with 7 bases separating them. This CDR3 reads CASSPPNLQETQYF. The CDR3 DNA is TGTGCCAGCTCACCACCGAACTTACAAGAGACCCAGTACTTC.

For the CDR3, the DNA is TGTGCCAGCAGTAAAGCGGGACCGTACGAGCAGTACTTC. Residues: CASSKAGPYEQYF. The chain couples TRBV7-3 to TRBJ2-7, with 7 bases fitting TRBD2. The CDR3 contains 13 residues. CDR1 is SGHTA, CDR2 FQGTGA, per germline. V was clipped by 6 bases and J by 4 bases; unmatched bases: 6. Based on the CDR3 plus reference TRBV7-3 and TRBJ2-7, the full variable domain is GAGVSQTPSNKVTEKGKYVELRCDPISGHTALYWYRQSLGQGPEFLIYFQGTGAADDSGLPNDRFFAVRPEGSVSTLKIQRTERGDSAVYLCASSKAGPYEQYFGPGTRLTVT.

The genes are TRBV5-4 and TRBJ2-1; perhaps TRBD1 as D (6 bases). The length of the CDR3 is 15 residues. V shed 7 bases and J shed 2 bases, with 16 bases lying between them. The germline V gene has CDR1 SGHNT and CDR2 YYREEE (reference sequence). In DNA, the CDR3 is TGTGCCAGCGGACAGCCATGGACAGCCTACAATGAGCAGTTCTTC. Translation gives CASGQPWTAYNEQFF.

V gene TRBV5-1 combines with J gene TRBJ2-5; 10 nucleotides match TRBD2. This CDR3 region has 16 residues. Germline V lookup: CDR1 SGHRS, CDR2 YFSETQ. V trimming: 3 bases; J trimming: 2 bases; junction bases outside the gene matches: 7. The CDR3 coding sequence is TGCGCCAGCAGCTCGAGACTAGCGGGCCAACAAGAGACCCAGTACTTC. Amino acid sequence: CASSSRLAGQQETQYF. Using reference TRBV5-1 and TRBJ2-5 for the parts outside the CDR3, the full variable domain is KAGVTQTPRYLIKTRGQQVTLSCSPISGHRSVSWYQQTPGQGLQFLFEYFSETQRNKGNFPGRFSGRQFSNSRSEMNVSTLELGDSALYLCASSSRLAGQQETQYFGPGTRLLVL.

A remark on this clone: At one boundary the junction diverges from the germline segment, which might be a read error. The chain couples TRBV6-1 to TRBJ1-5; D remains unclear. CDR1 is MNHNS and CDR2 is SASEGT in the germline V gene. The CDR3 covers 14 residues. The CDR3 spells CASIEQLYGQPQHF. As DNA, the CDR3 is TGTGCCAGCATTGAACAATTGTACGGTCAGCCCCAGCATTTT.

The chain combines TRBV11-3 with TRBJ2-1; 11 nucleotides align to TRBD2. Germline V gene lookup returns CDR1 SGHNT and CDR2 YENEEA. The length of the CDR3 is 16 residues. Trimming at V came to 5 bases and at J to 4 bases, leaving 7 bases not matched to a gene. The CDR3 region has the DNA TGTGCCAGCAGCATCATAGCGGGAGGGCCTTACAATGAGCAGTTCTTC. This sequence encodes CASSIIAGGPYNEQFF.

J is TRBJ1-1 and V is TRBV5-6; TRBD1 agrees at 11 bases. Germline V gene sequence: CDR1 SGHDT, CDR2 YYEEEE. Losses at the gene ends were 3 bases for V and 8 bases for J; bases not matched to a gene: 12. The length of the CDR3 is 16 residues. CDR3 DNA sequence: TGTGCCAGCAGCTCCCGGGACAGGGGGTTACCTTCCGAAGCTTTCTTT. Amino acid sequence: CASSSRDRGLPSEAFF. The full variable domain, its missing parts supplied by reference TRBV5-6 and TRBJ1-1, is DAGVTQSPTHLIKTRGQQVTLRCSPKSGHDTVSWYQQALGQGPQFIFQYYEEEERQRGNFPDRFSGHQFPNYSSELNVNALLLGDSALYLCASSSRDRGLPSEAFFGQGTRLTVV.

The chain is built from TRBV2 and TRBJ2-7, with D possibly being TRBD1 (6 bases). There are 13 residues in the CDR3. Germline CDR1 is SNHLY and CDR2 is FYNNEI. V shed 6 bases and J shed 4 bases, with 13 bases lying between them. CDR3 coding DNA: TGTGCCAGCAGGGCAACAGGGACGTACGAGCAGTACTTC. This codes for CASRATGTYEQYF.

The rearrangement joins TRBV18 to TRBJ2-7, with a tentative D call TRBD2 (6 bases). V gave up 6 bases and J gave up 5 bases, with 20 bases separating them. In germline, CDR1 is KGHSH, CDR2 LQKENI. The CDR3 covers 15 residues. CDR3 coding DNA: TGTGCCAGCTCGGCCGCCCCTTTAGCGGCCGACGAGCAGTACTTC. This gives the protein CASSAAPLAADEQYF.